The clone carrying this T cell receptor (beta chain) has a handful of counts. Its antigen remains unknown. Primers for the PCR totalled 60 Vbeta and 13 Jbeta. Original analysis: As a later analysis found, there were tens of millions of unique TCR beta chains, of which 8.5 million to 13 million were shared. Using immunoSEQ multiplex PCR, the repertoire was profiled, and TCRdb retains in-frame clones only, with some absent. For V, J and clone size, that table is used; D and trimming come from the DNA. The sample has roughly 190,000 clones; 60% to 85% are singletons. The CDR3 totals 14 residues. Germline V gene sequence: CDR1 SGHVS, CDR2 FQNEAQ. The trim removed 5 bases at V and 4 bases at J, leaving 3 bases unmatched. This specimen belongs to a study of cytomegalovirus exposure and HLA in healthy donors. Study-level findings and limits: Presence/absence analyses took donor sequencing depth as roughly uniform. In a later analysis, at a false discovery rate of 0.05, roughly 17,000 TCR beta sequences matched HLA alleles. With high specificity and sensitivity, the classifier reportedly diagnosed cytomegalovirus status.

The TCR sequence derives from a woman between 18 and 29 years old in good health and CMV-seronegative. J is TRBJ2-2 and V is TRBV7-8, with TRBD1 identical over 8 bases. The sequencing input was PBMCs. The CDR3 reads CASSPDRVTGELFF. CDR3 coding DNA: TGTGCCAGCAGCCCGGACAGGGTCACCGGGGAGCTGTTTTTT.